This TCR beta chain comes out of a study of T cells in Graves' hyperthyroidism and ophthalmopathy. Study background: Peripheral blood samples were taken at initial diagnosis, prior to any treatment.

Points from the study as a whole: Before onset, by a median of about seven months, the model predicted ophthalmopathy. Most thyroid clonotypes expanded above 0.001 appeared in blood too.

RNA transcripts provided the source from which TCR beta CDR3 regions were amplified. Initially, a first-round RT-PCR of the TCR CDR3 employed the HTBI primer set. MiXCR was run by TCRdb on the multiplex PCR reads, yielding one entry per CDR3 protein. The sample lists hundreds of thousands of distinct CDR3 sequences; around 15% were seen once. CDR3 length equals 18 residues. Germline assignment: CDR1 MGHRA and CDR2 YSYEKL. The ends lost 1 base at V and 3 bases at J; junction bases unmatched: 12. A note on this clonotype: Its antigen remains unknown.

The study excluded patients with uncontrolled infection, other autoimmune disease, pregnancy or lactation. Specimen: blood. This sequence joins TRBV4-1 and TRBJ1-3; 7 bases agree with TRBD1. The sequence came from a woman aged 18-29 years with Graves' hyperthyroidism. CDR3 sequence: CASSQGGQVGTGGNTIYF. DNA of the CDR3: TGCGCCAGCAGCCAAGGTGGACAGGTCGGAACGGGTGGAAACACCATATATTTT.